One and the same sample provided the 18 T cell receptor beta chains below, sequenced in a study of blood T cell repertoires in COVID-19. The assay was immunoSEQ multiplex PCR, and TCRdb's table has in-frame clones only and misses some. The sample has about 300,000 clones; 89% are singletons. Specimen: PBMCs or T cells enriched from blood (not recorded which). These receptors all stem from a man aged 55 to 69 who had recovered from COVID-19.

The chain joins TRBV10-3 to TRBJ2-7; the D is unclear. This CDR3 is built from 15 residues. The V gene lost 0 bases and the J gene lost 3 bases, with 12 bases spanning the gap. Germline V gene lookup returns CDR1 ENHRY and CDR2 SYGVKD. CDR3 in amino acids: CAISESSQAHYEQYF. In DNA, the CDR3 is TGTGCCATCAGTGAGTCAAGTCAAGCCCACTACGAGCAGTACTTC.

The chain recombines TRBV6-5 with TRBJ2-7; possible D gene TRBD1, 6 bases. Germline CDR1 is MNHEY and CDR2 is SVGAGI. The CDR3 covers 15 residues. V dropped 2 bases and J dropped 5 bases, with 16 bases sitting between them. The CDR3 loop is CASSYLGRGPNEQYF. CDR3 coding DNA: TGTGCCAGCAGTTACCTTGGCAGGGGTCCCAACGAGCAGTACTTC.

The CDR3 bases are TGTGCCAGCTCACCGGGACAGGGGGCGCCCAGCAATCAGCCCCAGCATTTT. Translation: CASSPGQGAPSNQPQHF. V and J are TRBV18 and TRBJ1-5, with 12 bases lining up with TRBD1. This CDR3 is 17 amino acids long. From germline, CDR1 is KGHSH and CDR2 LQKENI. After removal of 3 bases from V and 1 base from J, the junction contained 4 bases not matched to a gene.

This chain connects TRBV16 to TRBJ1-2; the D gene is possibly TRBD1 (5 bases). The germline V gene has CDR1 KGHSY and CDR2 FQNENV. CDR3 length: 14 residues. V gave up 0 bases and J gave up 2 bases, with 7 bases separating them. CDR3 loop: CASSQSGGNYGYTF. CDR3 coding DNA: TGTGCCAGCAGCCAATCCGGGGGGAACTATGGCTACACCTTC.

As for this clone: The sample contains more than one DNA sequence encoding this CDR3. The V and J genes are TRBV5-1 and TRBJ1-1; 9 positions match TRBD1. The ends lost 0 bases at V and 6 bases at J; junction bases unmatched: 0. The CDR3 length is 13 residues. In germline, CDR1 is SGHRS, CDR2 YFSETQ. The CDR3 DNA is TGCGCCAGCAGCTTGGGACAGGGGGCTGAAGCTTTCTTT. Translating gives CASSLGQGAEAFF.

V usage is TRBV18 and J usage is TRBJ1-5; tentative D call: TRBD1 (6 bases). This CDR3 has 16 residues. Germline CDR1 is KGHSH and CDR2 is LQKENI. Between the trimmed V and J ends, which lost 3 bases and 2 bases, there was a span of 14 bases. The CDR3 sequence: CASSPSRGGGNQPQHF. For the CDR3, the DNA is TGTGCCAGCTCACCTTCCCGAGGGGGGGGCAATCAGCCCCAGCATTTT.

The chain employs TRBV5-1 and TRBJ2-7; the D gene is possibly TRBD2 (5 bases). Germline V gives CDR1 SGHRS, CDR2 YFSETQ. Trimming removed 4 bases from V and 4 bases from J, with 18 bases in between. This CDR3 spans 15 amino acids. This CDR3 reads CASSGSGSTRYEQYF. The CDR3 DNA is TGCGCCAGCAGCGGGTCCGGGTCTACTAGGTACGAGCAGTACTTC.

The chain employs TRBV19 and TRBJ1-4; unclear D gene. Trimming pared 4 bases from V and 5 bases from J, leaving 11 bases between. CDR3 size: 14 residues. Germline V gene sequence: CDR1 LNHDA, CDR2 SQIVND (reference sequence). CDR3 DNA: TGTGCCAGTAGTACGCCGGGTCTCAATGAAAAACTGTTTTTT. It yields the protein CASSTPGLNEKLFF.

The chain links TRBV9 to TRBJ2-5, with 8 bases aligning to TRBD1. V lost 3 bases, J lost 0 bases, and 4 bases stayed unmatched. Germline assignment: CDR1 SGDLS and CDR2 YYNGEE. The CDR3 sequence is 15 residues long. The CDR3 DNA reads as TGTGCCAGCAGCGCTCAGACAGGGGACCAAGAGACCCAGTACTTC. Its protein is CASSAQTGDQETQYF.

The V and J genes are TRBV29-1 and TRBJ1-2, with D maybe TRBD1 (5 bases). The CDR3 spans 13 residues. Per germline, CDR1 SQVTM and CDR2 ANQGSEA. Trimming left V 0 bases short and J 8 bases short, with 13 bases between. The CDR3 loop is CSVEEGGARGYTF. The CDR3 DNA reads TGCAGCGTTGAAGAAGGAGGGGCACGGGGCTACACCTTC.

This clone was detected once. CDR3: CASSLLQNYEQYF. The CDR3 DNA is TGCGCCAGCAGCTTGTTACAGAACTACGAGCAGTACTTC. The V call is TRBV5-1, the J call TRBJ2-7, with D unresolved. This CDR3 contains 13 residues. Germline-derived CDR1 and CDR2 are SGHRS and YFSETQ. With 1 base removed from V and 3 bases from J, the gap between germline ends came to 8 bases.

This chain links TRBV2 with TRBJ1-1; no definite D call. V shed 6 bases and J shed 2 bases, with 10 bases lying between them. The CDR3 loop spans 13 amino acids. Germline V CDR1 and CDR2: SNHLY, FYNNEI. In DNA, the CDR3 is TGTGCCAGCAGGGCGGATGTAAACACTGAAGCTTTCTTT. Protein: CASRADVNTEAFF.

This chain links TRBV4-3 with TRBJ2-7, with a tentative D call TRBD1 (5 bases). Germline V gives CDR1 LGHNA, CDR2 YSLEER. V lost 0 bases and J 6 bases, leaving 18 bases between the germline ends. This CDR3 has 16 amino acids. This CDR3 reads CASSQDTGGAAPEQYF. The CDR3 DNA reads as TGCGCCAGCAGCCAAGATACGGGTGGGGCAGCACCCGAGCAGTACTTC.

The chain carries TRBV9 and TRBJ2-3, with 11 nucleotides matching TRBD2. Germline V gene sequence: CDR1 SGDLS, CDR2 YYNGEE. The V segment lost 3 bases and the J segment 5 bases; nucleotides outside the gene matches: 8. The CDR3 runs 16 residues. The CDR3 DNA follows: TGTGCCAGCAGCGCCACCCTAGCGGGAGGTAAAGATACGCAGTATTTT. Translation gives CASSATLAGGKDTQYF.

This CDR3 is CASQAGGFNTEAFF. In DNA, the CDR3 is TGCGCCAGCCAGGCAGGGGGCTTTAACACTGAAGCTTTCTTT. The chain has TRBV5-1 and TRBJ1-1, with 8 bases identical to TRBD1. CDR3 length: 14 amino acids. Germline-derived CDR1 and CDR2 are SGHRS and YFSETQ. Trimming at V came to 7 bases and at J to 2 bases, leaving 7 bases not matched to a gene.

The rearrangement uses TRBV5-1 and TRBJ2-3; TRBD1 aligns across 7 bases. J was trimmed by 0 bases and V by 6 bases; bases with no gene match: 4. This CDR3 is 14 amino acids long. CDR1 SGHRS and CDR2 YFSETQ come from the germline V gene. The CDR3: CASTGTASTDTQYF. CDR3 DNA: TGCGCCAGCACCGGGACAGCTAGCACAGATACGCAGTATTTT.

The V call is TRBV19, the J call TRBJ2-1; TRBD2 aligns across 9 bases. This CDR3 region has 15 residues. Per the germline V gene, CDR1 is LNHDA and CDR2 is SQIVND (reference sequence). Trimming took 1 base from V and 7 from J; bases not matched to a gene: 5. CDR3 DNA sequence: TGTGCCAGTAGTATAGGCGGGAGGGCCGAAAATGAGCAGTTCTTC. Its protein is CASSIGGRAENEQFF.

The chain recombines TRBV28 with TRBJ2-7; no firm D call. Germline-derived CDR1 and CDR2 are MDHEN and SYDVKM. Trimming removed 3 bases from V and 0 bases from J, with 15 bases in between. This CDR3 contains 16 residues. CDR3 DNA sequence: TGTGCCAGCAGTTTGAGCGTGACGACGAGCTCCTACGAGCAGTACTTC. Translated: CASSLSVTTSSYEQYF.